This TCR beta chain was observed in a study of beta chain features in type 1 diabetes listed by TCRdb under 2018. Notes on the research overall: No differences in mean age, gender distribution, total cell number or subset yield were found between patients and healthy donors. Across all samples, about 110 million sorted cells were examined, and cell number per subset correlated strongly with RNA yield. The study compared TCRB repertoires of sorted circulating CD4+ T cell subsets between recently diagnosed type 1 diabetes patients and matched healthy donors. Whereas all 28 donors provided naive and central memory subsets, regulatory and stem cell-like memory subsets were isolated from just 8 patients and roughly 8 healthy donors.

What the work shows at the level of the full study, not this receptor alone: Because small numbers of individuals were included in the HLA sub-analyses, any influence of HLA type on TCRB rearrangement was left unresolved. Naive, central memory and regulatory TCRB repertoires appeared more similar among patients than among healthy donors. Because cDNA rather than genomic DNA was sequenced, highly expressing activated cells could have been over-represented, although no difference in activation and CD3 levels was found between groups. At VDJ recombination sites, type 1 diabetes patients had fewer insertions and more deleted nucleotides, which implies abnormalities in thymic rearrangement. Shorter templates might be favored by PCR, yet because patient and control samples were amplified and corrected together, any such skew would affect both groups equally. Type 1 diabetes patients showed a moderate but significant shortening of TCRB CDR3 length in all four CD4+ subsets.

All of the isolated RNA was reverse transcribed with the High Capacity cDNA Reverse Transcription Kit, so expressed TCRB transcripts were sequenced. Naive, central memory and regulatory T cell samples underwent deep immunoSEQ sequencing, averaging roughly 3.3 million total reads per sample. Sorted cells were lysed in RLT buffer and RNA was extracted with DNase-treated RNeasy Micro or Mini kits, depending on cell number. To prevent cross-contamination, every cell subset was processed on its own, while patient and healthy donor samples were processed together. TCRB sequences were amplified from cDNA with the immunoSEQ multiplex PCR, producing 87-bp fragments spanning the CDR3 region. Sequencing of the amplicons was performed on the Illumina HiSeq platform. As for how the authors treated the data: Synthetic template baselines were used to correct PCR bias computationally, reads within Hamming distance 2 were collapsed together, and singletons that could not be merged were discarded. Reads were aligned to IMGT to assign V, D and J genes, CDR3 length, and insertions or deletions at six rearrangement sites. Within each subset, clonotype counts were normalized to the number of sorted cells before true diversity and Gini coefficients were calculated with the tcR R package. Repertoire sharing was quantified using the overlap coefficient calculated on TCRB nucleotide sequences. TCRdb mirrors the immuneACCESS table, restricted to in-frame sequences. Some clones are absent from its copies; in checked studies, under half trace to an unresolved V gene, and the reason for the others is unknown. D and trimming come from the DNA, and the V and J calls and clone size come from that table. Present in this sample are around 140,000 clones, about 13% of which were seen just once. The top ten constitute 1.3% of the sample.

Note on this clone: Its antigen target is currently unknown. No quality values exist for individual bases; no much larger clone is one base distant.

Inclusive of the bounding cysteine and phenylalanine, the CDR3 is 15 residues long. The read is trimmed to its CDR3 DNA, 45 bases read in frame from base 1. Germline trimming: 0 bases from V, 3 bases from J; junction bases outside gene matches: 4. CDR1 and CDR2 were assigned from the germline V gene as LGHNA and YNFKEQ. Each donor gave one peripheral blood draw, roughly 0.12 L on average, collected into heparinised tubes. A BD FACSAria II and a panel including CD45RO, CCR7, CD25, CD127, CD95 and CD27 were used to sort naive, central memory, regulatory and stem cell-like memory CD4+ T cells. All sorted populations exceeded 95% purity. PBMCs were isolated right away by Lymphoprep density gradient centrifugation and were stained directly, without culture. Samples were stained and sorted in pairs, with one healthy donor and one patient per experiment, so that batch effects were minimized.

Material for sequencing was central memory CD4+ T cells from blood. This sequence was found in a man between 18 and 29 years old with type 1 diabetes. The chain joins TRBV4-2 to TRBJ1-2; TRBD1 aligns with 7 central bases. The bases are TGTGCCAGCAGCCAAGACACAGGGGCTGACTATGGCTACACCTTC. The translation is CASSQDTGADYGYTF.